The 5 T cell receptor beta chains below all came from one sample that was sequenced in a study of cytomegalovirus exposure and HLA in healthy donors. Researchers ran the PCR with 60 Vbeta and 13 Jbeta primers. Here immunoSEQ multiplex PCR was the method, and the copy in TCRdb shows in-frame clones only, minus some. The sample consists of 130,000 or so clones, more than 70% of them appearing once. Material: PBMCs. The receptors were sampled from a man between 45 and 60 years old in good health and CMV-seropositive.

This clone has just a few counts. The chain combines TRBV6-1 with TRBJ1-1; 7 bases fit TRBD1. Trimming took 6 bases from V and 0 from J; bases not matched to a gene: 1. The CDR3 totals 13 residues. Germline loops: CDR1 MNHNS, CDR2 SASEGT. CDR3 in amino acids: CASRGGMNTEAFF. The CDR3 DNA sequence: TGTGCCAGCAGAGGGGGCATGAACACTGAAGCTTTCTTT.

This clone has just a few counts. The CDR3 bases are TGTGCCAGCAGTATATCGGGGTCTGGGGCCAACGTCCTGACTTTC. This codes for CASSISGSGANVLTF. V is TRBV6-6 and J is TRBJ2-6, with D maybe TRBD2 (5 bases). There are 15 residues in the CDR3. V was shortened by 5 bases and J by 1 base, with 9 bases between the two germline ends. CDR1 is MNHNY and CDR2 is SVGAGI in the germline V gene (reference sequence).

The count of this clone is one. This chain joins TRBV11-3 and TRBJ2-1; TRBD2 agrees at 7 bases. The length of the CDR3 is 14 residues. J gave up 9 bases and V 4 bases, and 9 bases lay outside the gene matches. Germline V gene data show CDR1 as SGHNT and CDR2 as YENEEA. In DNA form, the CDR3 reads TGTGCCAGCAGCTATTTATTCCCTAGCGGTGAGCAGTTCTTC. Translation: CASSYLFPSGEQFF.

This chain connects TRBV5-6 to TRBJ1-2; TRBD1 might be the D (6 bases). The CDR3 is 13 residues long. Germline V CDR1 and CDR2: SGHDT, YYEEEE. Deletions cut 4 bases from V and 8 bases from J, with 15 bases between. CDR3 DNA sequence: TGTGCCAGCAGCCCCAGGGGATTAGGCGGCTACACCTTC. Protein sequence: CASSPRGLGGYTF.

The J gene is TRBJ1-2, the V gene TRBV15; D is unresolved. Germline CDR1 reads LNHNV; CDR2 reads YYDKDF (reference sequence). V was clipped by 2 bases and J by 3 bases, with 22 bases between them. The CDR3 has 18 amino acids. As DNA, the CDR3 is TGTGCCACCAGCAGATACCTATTAGCGAGCGAAAGGGACTATGGCTACACCTTC. This translates into CATSRYLLASERDYGYTF.